The sequence of this TCR beta chain was determined in a study of control samples from healthy donors and cancer patients. Measured with immunoSEQ multiplex PCR; TCRdb has only the in-frame clones, and not every one. Among 60,000 to 75,000 clones listed, 83% were seen once. Input material: blood. The clonotype originates from a man between 60 and 75 years old in good health.

Here the CDR3 reads CASSLGLGFLNEQFF. The CDR3 coding sequence is TGTGCCAGCAGCCTAGGCCTTGGGTTTCTCAATGAGCAGTTCTTC. The chain recombines TRBV5-6 with TRBJ2-1; D not certain. Per the germline V gene, CDR1 is SGHDT and CDR2 is YYEEEE. The CDR3 totals 15 residues. The ends were cut back, 4 bases at V and 6 bases at J, with 17 bases in the middle. The variable domain in full, completed from reference TRBV5-6 and TRBJ2-1, reads DAGVTQSPTHLIKTRGQQVTLRCSPKSGHDTVSWYQQALGQGPQFIFQYYEEEERQRGNFPDRFSGHQFPNYSSELNVNALLLGDSALYLCASSLGLGFLNEQFFGPGTRLTVL.